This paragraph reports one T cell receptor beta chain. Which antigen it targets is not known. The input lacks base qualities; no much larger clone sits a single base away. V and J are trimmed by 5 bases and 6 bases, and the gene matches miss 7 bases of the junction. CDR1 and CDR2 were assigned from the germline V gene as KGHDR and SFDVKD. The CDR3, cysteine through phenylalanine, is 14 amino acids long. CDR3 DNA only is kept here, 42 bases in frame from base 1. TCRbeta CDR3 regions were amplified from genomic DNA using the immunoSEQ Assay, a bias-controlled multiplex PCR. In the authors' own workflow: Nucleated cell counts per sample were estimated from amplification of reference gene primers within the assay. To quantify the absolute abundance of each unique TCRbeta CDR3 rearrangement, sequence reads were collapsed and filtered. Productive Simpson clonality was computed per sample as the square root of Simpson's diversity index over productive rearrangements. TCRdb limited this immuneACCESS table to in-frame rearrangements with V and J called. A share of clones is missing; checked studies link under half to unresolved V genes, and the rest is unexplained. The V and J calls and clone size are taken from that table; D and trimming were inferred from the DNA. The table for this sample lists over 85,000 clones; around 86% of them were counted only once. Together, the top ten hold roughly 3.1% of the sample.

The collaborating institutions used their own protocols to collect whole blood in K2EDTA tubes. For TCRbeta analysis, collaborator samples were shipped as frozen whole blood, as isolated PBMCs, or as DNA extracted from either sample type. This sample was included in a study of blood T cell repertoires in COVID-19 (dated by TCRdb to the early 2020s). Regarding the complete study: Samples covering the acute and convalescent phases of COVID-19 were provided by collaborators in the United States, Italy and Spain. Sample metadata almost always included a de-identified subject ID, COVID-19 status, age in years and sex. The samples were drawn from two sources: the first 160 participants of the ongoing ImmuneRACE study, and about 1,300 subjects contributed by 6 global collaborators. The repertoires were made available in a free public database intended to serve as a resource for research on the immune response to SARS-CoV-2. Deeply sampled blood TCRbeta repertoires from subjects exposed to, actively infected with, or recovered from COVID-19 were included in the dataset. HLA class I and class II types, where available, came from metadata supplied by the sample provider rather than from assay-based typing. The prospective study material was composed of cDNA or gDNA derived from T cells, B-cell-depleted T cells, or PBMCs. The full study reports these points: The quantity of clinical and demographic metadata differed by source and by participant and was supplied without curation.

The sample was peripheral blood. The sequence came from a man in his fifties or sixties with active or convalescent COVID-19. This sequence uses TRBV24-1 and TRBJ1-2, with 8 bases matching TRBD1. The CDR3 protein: CATSGPGQAHGYTF. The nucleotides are TGTGCCACCAGTGGGCCGGGACAGGCGCATGGCTACACCTTC.